The next 22 T cell receptor beta chains were all read from a single sample in a study of CD8+ T cells in alopecia areata. cDNA reverse transcribed from extracted RNA served as the sequencing template. The table came from immunoSEQ multiplex PCR; TCRdb's copy has only in-frame clones and leaves some out. The sample records about 140,000 clones, approximately 60% being singletons. The sample comprised CD4+ T cells sorted from blood. These receptors originate from a human donor in good health.

This clone was seen a handful of times. The V gene is TRBV5-4, the J gene TRBJ2-1, with 16 bases lining up with TRBD2. The CDR3 has 18 residues. The junction had 13 bases not matched to a gene; V was cut back by 3 bases and J by 10 bases. Germline V CDR1 and CDR2: SGHNT, YYREEE (reference sequence). The CDR3 DNA reads as TGTGCCAGCAGCTCTGGGACAGGGACTAGCGGGAGGGTATGGGAGCAGTTCTTC. Its protein product is CASSSGTGTSGRVWEQFF.

V is TRBV5-1 and J is TRBJ2-1; 13 positions match TRBD2. Germline assignment: CDR1 SGHRS and CDR2 YFSETQ. V lost 4 bases and J lost 9; bases outside the gene matches: 7. CDR3 length equals 15 residues. CDR3 nucleotide sequence: TGCGCCAGCAGCGCCGGGACTAGCGGGATATTTGAGCAGTTCTTC. Its translation: CASSAGTSGIFEQFF.

In its sample, this clone was seen a few times. The V call is TRBV29-1, the J call TRBJ2-1; D might be TRBD2 (5 bases). Germline CDR1 SQVTM, CDR2 ANQGSEA. The CDR3 sequence is 14 residues long. The V and J ends lost 4 bases and 0 bases respectively, with 10 bases between them. CDR3 DNA sequence: TGCAGCGTTGGTCGAGGGCCCTCCTACAATGAGCAGTTCTTC. It is translated as CSVGRGPSYNEQFF.

The chain is built from TRBV27 and TRBJ1-2; the match to TRBD1 covers 7 bases. The CDR3 runs 15 residues. Germline V gives CDR1 MNHEY, CDR2 SMNVEV (reference sequence). V was pared by 1 base and J by 0 bases, with 2 bases of the junction left unmatched. CDR3 DNA: TGTGCCAGCAGTTTATTGCAGGGGGCTAACTATGGCTACACCTTC. Encoded protein: CASSLLQGANYGYTF.

The V call is TRBV29-1, the J call TRBJ1-2, with TRBD1 as a possible D gene (6 bases). Germline V gives CDR1 SQVTM, CDR2 ANQGSEA. The CDR3 extends over 11 amino acids. V dropped 7 bases and J dropped 6 bases, with 12 bases sitting between them. The CDR3 DNA follows: TGCAGCGCTAGACAGGCCGATGGCTACACCTTC. Amino acids: CSARQADGYTF.

The chain couples TRBV28 to TRBJ2-3; 9 bases map to TRBD2. The CDR3 contains 14 residues. CDR1 is MDHEN and CDR2 is SYDVKM in the germline V gene. V was pared by 11 bases and J by 5 bases, with 11 bases of the junction left unmatched. CDR3 in amino acids: CAAGGLAGGDTQYF. The DNA of the CDR3 is TGTGCCGCAGGGGGACTAGCCGGGGGAGATACGCAGTATTTT.

This clone was counted between two and nine times. This chain connects TRBV18 to TRBJ1-5; the D is unclear. The V end lost 6 bases, the J end lost 4 bases, and 10 bases lay between the germline ends. Germline V gene sequence: CDR1 KGHSH, CDR2 LQKENI. The CDR3 is 13 residues long. CDR3 sequence (DNA): TGTGCCAGCTCTACTCATGAGAATCAGCCCCAGCATTTT. Its protein is CASSTHENQPQHF.

The sample holds a few counts of this clone. V is TRBV7-9 and J is TRBJ1-4; possibly TRBD1 for D (5 bases). Germline V gives CDR1 SEHNR, CDR2 FQNEAQ (reference sequence). The CDR3 covers 14 residues. Trimming removed 6 bases at V and 2 bases at J, with 10 bases between. The CDR3 bases are TGTGCCAGCAGACCGGGACTTACTAATGAAAAACTGTTTTTT. It is translated as CASRPGLTNEKLFF.

In its sample, this clone was seen many times. The chain employs TRBV5-1 and TRBJ2-7; 7 nucleotides line up with TRBD1. Looked up from germline, CDR1 is SGHRS and CDR2 is YFSETQ. The CDR3 is 13 amino acids. Trimming took 0 bases from V and 6 from J; bases not matched to a gene: 3. CDR3 residues: CASSLVQGFEQYF. In DNA, the CDR3 is TGCGCCAGCAGCTTGGTACAGGGGTTCGAGCAGTACTTC.

The genes are TRBV2 and TRBJ2-1; D uncertain. CDR1 and CDR2 (germline): SNHLY, FYNNEI. This CDR3 region has 14 residues. Trimming took off 7 bases at V and 6 bases at J, with 16 bases between the two ends. Here the CDR3 reads CASTAGLGGNEQFF. The CDR3 DNA reads TGTGCCAGCACCGCTGGTCTGGGCGGCAATGAGCAGTTCTTC.

The rearrangement uses TRBV2 and TRBJ1-1; a possible D gene is TRBD1 (5 bases). This CDR3 spans 16 amino acids. The germline V and J ends were trimmed by 5 bases and 1 base, with 17 bases remaining between them. From germline, CDR1 is SNHLY and CDR2 FYNNEI. The CDR3 bases are TGTGCCAGCAGTAAAAGGGGTTGGACGAAGAACACTGAAGCTTTCTTT. Protein: CASSKRGWTKNTEAFF.

This clone has just one count. The chain carries TRBV5-1 and TRBJ2-3; 8 nucleotides match TRBD2. The CDR3 is 16 amino acids. V was clipped by 4 bases and J by 0 bases; unmatched bases: 7. Germline CDR1 SGHRS, CDR2 YFSETQ. The CDR3 nucleotides read TGCGCCAGCAGCCTGACCGGGGGGGCTAGCACAGATACGCAGTATTTT. Translation gives CASSLTGGASTDTQYF.

The chain employs TRBV6-1 and TRBJ1-1; D remains ambiguous. CDR3 length: 13 residues. Germline CDR1 MNHNS, CDR2 SASEGT. V was cut by 5 bases and J by 0 bases, with 7 bases left in between. In DNA form, the CDR3 reads TGTGCCAGCAGTCCGACAATGAACACTGAAGCTTTCTTT. Its protein product is CASSPTMNTEAFF.

The chain couples TRBV28 to TRBJ2-6, with D perhaps given as TRBD1 or TRBD2 (5 bases each). CDR3 length: 15 residues. The V end lost 5 bases, the J end lost 4 bases, and 12 bases lay between the germline ends. Germline CDR1 MDHEN, CDR2 SYDVKM. CDR3 sequence reads: CASSVPGTGANVLTF. Written as DNA, the CDR3 is TGTGCCAGCAGTGTCCCCGGGACCGGGGCCAACGTCCTGACTTTC.

The chain recombines TRBV19 with TRBJ2-1; D gene ambiguous. This CDR3 contains 15 residues. V was trimmed by 3 bases and J by 4 bases, leaving 13 bases between them. Germline CDR1 and CDR2: LNHDA and SQIVND (reference sequence). The CDR3 loop reads CASSIGRSPYNEQFF. CDR3 in DNA: TGTGCCAGTAGTATCGGACGGAGCCCATACAATGAGCAGTTCTTC.

The V call is TRBV7-9, the J call TRBJ1-1; D gene unclear. Germline V gene sequence: CDR1 SEHNR, CDR2 FQNEAQ (reference sequence). The CDR3 consists of 14 residues. The V gene lost 5 bases and the J gene lost 0 bases, with 10 bases spanning the gap. CDR3 sequence: CASSPNTLNTEAFF. The CDR3 DNA follows: TGTGCCAGCAGCCCCAACACTCTGAACACTGAAGCTTTCTTT.

V usage is TRBV2 and J usage is TRBJ2-7; 7 nucleotides agree with TRBD2. V gave up 5 bases and J gave up 4 bases; unmatched junction bases: 8. The CDR3 sequence is 14 residues long. Germline V lookup: CDR1 SNHLY, CDR2 FYNNEI. The DNA for the CDR3 is TGTGCCAGCAGTCCCCTGGCGGGAGAATACGAGCAGTACTTC. Translated: CASSPLAGEYEQYF.

The J gene is TRBJ1-1, the V gene TRBV30, with 10 bases lining up with TRBD1. The CDR3 sequence is 14 residues long. The J segment lost 4 bases and the V segment lost 2 bases, leaving 4 bases of the junction unmatched. CDR1 is GTSNPN and CDR2 is SVGIG in the germline V gene (reference sequence). This chain's CDR3 is CAWSSRTGGTEAFF. For the CDR3, the DNA is TGTGCCTGGAGTAGCCGGACAGGGGGCACTGAAGCTTTCTTT.

This chain joins TRBV29-1 and TRBJ1-5; D not resolved. Germline-derived CDR1 and CDR2 are SQVTM and ANQGSEA. The CDR3 contains 12 residues. Trimming left V 4 bases short and J 3 bases short, with 7 bases between. CDR3 in amino acids: CSVGRPNQPQHF. The CDR3 coding sequence is TGCAGCGTTGGGCGGCCCAATCAGCCCCAGCATTTT.

This sequence joins TRBV30 and TRBJ2-5; 7 bases fit TRBD2. The CDR3 extends over 14 amino acids. The junction had 8 bases not matched to a gene; V was cut back by 6 bases and J by 1 base. The V gene's germline CDR1 is GTSNPN and CDR2 SVGIG (reference sequence). CDR3: CACHAGGSQETQYF. The CDR3 DNA reads as TGTGCCTGCCATGCCGGGGGGAGCCAAGAGACCCAGTACTTC.

This chain uses TRBV5-4 with TRBJ1-4; 7 bases agree with TRBD1. The J segment lost 12 bases and the V segment lost 1 base, leaving 6 bases of the junction unmatched. The CDR3 length is 13 residues. CDR1 is SGHNT, CDR2 YYREEE, per germline (reference sequence). This CDR3 is CASSLTRGEELFF. The CDR3 DNA follows: TGTGCCAGCAGCTTGACCAGGGGGGAAGAACTGTTTTTT.

This clone appeared a few times. The rearrangement uses TRBV28 and TRBJ1-4; D not resolved. Germline values: CDR1 MDHEN, CDR2 SYDVKM. Trimming cost V 7 bases and J 5 bases, with 17 bases left between them. This CDR3 comprises 15 residues. CDR3 bases: TGTGCCAGCATTAGTTTAGGCAGTAGGAATGAAAAACTGTTTTTT. This encodes CASISLGSRNEKLFF.